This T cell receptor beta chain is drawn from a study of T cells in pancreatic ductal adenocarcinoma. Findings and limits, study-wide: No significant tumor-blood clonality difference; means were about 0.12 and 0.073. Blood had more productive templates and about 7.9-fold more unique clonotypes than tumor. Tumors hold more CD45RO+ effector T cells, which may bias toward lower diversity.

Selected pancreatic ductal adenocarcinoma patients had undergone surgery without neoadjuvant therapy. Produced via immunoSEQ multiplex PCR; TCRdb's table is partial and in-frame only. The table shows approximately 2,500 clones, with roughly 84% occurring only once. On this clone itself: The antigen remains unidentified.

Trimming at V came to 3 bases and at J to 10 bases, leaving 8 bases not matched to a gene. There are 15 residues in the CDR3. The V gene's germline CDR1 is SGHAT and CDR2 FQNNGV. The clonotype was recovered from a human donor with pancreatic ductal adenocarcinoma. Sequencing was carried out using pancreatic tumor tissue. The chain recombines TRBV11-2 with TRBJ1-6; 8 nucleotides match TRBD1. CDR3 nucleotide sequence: TGTGCCAGCAGCTTTGGGCGACAGGGGCCCTCACCCCTCCACTTT. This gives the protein CASSFGRQGPSPLHF.